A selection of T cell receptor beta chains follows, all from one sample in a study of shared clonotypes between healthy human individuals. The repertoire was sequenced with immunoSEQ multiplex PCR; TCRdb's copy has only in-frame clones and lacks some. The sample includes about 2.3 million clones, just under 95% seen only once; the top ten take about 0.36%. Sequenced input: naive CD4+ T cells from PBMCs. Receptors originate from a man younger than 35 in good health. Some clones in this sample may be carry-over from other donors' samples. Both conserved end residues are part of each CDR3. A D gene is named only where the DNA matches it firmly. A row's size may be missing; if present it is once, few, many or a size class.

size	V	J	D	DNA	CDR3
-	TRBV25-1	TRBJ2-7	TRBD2	TGTGCCAGCAGTCGGGAGACTAGCAGTTACGAGCAGTACTTC	CASSRETSSYEQYF
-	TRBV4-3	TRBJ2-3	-	TGCGCCAGCAGCCAAGTTCGAGCGGGACAGGCAGATACGCAGTATTTT	CASSQVRAGQADTQYF
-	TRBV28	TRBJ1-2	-	TGTGCCAGCAGTTACATTCTTGAAGGGAGTGACTATGGCTACACCTTC	CASSYILEGSDYGYTF
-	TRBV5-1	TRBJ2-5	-	TGCGCCAGCAGCTTGGCCTCCAAAGAGACCCAGTACTTC	CASSLASKETQYF
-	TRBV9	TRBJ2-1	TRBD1	TGTGCCAGCGCCGGACAGGGAACCTACAATGAGCAGTTCTTC	CASAGQGTYNEQFF
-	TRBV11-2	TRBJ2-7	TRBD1	TGTGCCAGCAGCCCCGGCATAGGACAGGGGATCTACGAGCAGTACTTC	CASSPGIGQGIYEQYF
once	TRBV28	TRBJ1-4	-	TGTGCCAGCATCGAAAGGGGCCTTCGGAATGAAAAACTGTTTTTT	CASIERGLRNEKLFF
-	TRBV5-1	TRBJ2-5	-	TGCGCCAGCAGCATGGCCCCGGGGGAAGGGACCCAGTACTTC	CASSMAPGEGTQYF
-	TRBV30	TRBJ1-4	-	TGTGCCTGGAGTCCCGGTCTAAAACTGTTTTTT	CAWSPGLKLFF
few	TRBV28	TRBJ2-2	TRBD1	TGTGCCAGCAGACCGGGACAGGGGTACACCGGGGAGCTGTTTTTT	CASRPGQGYTGELFF
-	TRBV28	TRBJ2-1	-	TGTGCCAGCAGTTTATACGGCGGAGAGATCAATGAGCAGTTCTTC	CASSLYGGEINEQFF
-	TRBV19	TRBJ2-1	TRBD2	TGTGCCCGCAAACTAGCGAGGGAGTACAATGAGCAGTTCTTC	CARKLAREYNEQFF
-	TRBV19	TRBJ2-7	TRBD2	TGTGCCAGTAGTATTCGGGGGGGCTACGAGCAGTACTTC	CASSIRGGYEQYF
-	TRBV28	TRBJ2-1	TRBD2	TGTGCCAGCAGCCCACTAGCGGGAACGTATGAGCAGTTCTTC	CASSPLAGTYEQFF
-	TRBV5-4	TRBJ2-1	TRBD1	TGTGCCAGCAGCCCGACAGGGACCTACAATGAGCAGTTCTTC	CASSPTGTYNEQFF
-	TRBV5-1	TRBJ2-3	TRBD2	TGCGCCAGCAGCCCGGGACTAGCGGGAGGAGGAGATACGCAGTATTTT	CASSPGLAGGGDTQYF
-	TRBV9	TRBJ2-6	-	TGTGCCAGCAGCGTTCCGGGGGAGCGGGCCGGGGCCAACGTCCTGACTTTC	CASSVPGERAGANVLTF
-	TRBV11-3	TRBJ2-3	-	TGTGCCAGCAGCTTAAACTCGATACCCACAGATACGCAGTATTTT	CASSLNSIPTDTQYF
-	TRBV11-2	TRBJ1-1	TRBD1	TGTGCCAGCAGACGCATTCGACAGGGGGCGAGAGCTGAAGCTTTCTTT	CASRRIRQGARAEAFF
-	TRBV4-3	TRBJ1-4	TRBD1	TGCGCCAGCAGCCAAGATAGGGGGACAGGGGTGGAAAAACTGTTTTTT	CASSQDRGTGVEKLFF
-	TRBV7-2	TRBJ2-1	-	TGTGCCAGCAGCTTAGAGGCTAGCCCGGGCGAGCAGTTCTTC	CASSLEASPGEQFF
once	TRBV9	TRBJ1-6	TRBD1	TGTGCCAGCAGCGCCGCACAGGGGACCTCACCCCTCCACTTT	CASSAAQGTSPLHF
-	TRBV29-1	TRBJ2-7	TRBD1	TGCAGCGCCTCGGACAGGGCCCACGAGCAGTACTTC	CSASDRAHEQYF
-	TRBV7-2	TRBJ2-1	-	TGTGCCAGCAGCTTGCAACACAATGAGCAGTTCTTC	CASSLQHNEQFF
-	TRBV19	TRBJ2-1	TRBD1	TGTGCCAGCCGGGACAGGGGAAGGCAGTTCTTC	CASRDRGRQFF
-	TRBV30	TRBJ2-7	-	TGTGCCTGGAGTGTCACAGGGTATGGGCAGTACTTC	CAWSVTGYGQYF
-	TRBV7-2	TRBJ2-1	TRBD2	TGTGCCAGCACCCCTACACCGGGACTAGCTGGATTCTTC	CASTPTPGLAGFF
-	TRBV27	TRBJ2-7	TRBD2	TGTGCCAGCAGTTTAGTTCGGCGGGCGGGAGCCTACGAGCAGTACTTC	CASSLVRRAGAYEQYF
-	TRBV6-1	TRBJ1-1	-	TGTGCCAGCAGTCCCCGGGACGGCTACACTGAAGCTTTCTTT	CASSPRDGYTEAFF
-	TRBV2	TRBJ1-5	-	TGTGCCAGCAGTGAGGGTTATAGGCAGCCCCAGCATTTT	CASSEGYRQPQHF
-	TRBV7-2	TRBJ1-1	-	TGTGCCAGCAGCTTAGGGGGGGCCACTGAAGCTTTCTTT	CASSLGGATEAFF
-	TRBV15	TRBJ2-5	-	TGTGCCACCAGCAGAGATTCGAATGGGGAAGAGACCCAGTACTTC	CATSRDSNGEETQYF
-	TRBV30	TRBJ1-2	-	TGTGCCTGGAGTCCCGGGACCTTGGGGAACTATGGCTACACCTTC	CAWSPGTLGNYGYTF
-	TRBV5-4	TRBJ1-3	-	TGTGCCAGCAGCTTAGGGGGGGCGGCTGGAAACACCATATATTTT	CASSLGGAAGNTIYF
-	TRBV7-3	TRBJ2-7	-	TGTGCCAGCAGCCCAAATGGACCGGGAAACACCTACGAGCAGTACTTC	CASSPNGPGNTYEQYF
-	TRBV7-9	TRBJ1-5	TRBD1	TGTGCCAGCAGCCGGGGACAGGGGGCAGGGCAGCCCCAGCATTTT	CASSRGQGAGQPQHF
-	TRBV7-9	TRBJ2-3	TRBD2	TGTGCCAGCAGCCATAGCGGGATAGATACGCAGTATTTT	CASSHSGIDTQYF
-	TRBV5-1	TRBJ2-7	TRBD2	TGCGCCAGCAGCCCCGGGTTGGAGGCGGGAGGGCCGAGCGAGCAGTACTTC	CASSPGLEAGGPSEQYF
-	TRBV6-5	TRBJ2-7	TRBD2	TGTGCCAGCAGTTCCTCTAGCGGGAGGAAATACGAGCAGTACTTC	CASSSSSGRKYEQYF
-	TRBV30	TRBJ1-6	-	TGTGCCTCGGGTGCGGGGTTGAATTCACCCCTCCACTTT	CASGAGLNSPLHF
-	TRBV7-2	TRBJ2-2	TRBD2	TGTGCCAGCAGCCAAGGTTTTGGACTAGCGGGAAACACCGGGGAGCTGTTTTTT	CASSQGFGLAGNTGELFF
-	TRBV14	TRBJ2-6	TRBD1	TGTGCCAGCAGCCAACCCTATAGAGGGGGCACTGGGGCCAACGTCCTGACTTTC	CASSQPYRGGTGANVLTF
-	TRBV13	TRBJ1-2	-	TGTGCCAGCAGCCAGGGCTCTATAGTTCAGGGCTACACCTTC	CASSQGSIVQGYTF
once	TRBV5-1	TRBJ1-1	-	TGCGCCAGCAGCTCCTTACAGGGACAGAACACTGAAGCTTTCTTT	CASSSLQGQNTEAFF
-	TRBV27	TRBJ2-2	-	TGTGCCAGCAGTCGATCGGACGCCGGGGAGCTGTTTTTT	CASSRSDAGELFF
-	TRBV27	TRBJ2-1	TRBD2	TGTGCCAGCAGGCGTAGCGGGAACGATGAGCAGTTCTTC	CASRRSGNDEQFF
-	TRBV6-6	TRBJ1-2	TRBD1	TGTGCCAGCAGTTCAATTGCCGGGACAGGGGAGGATGGCTACACCTTC	CASSSIAGTGEDGYTF
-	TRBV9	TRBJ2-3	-	TGTGCCAGCAGCGTAGCTGGAGATACGCAGTATTTT	CASSVAGDTQYF